This is a list of T cell receptor beta chains from one sample in a study of neurological immune-mediated disorders. MiXCR was run by TCRdb on the 5' RACE reads, yielding one entry per CDR3 protein. The sample has fewer than 60,000 distinct CDR3 sequences, roughly 13% seen once. The sequencing sample was made of PBMCs. These receptor sequences come from a male donor with HTLV-1-associated myelopathy (HAM/TSP). Both conserved end residues are part of each CDR3. Each record gives: clone size, V gene, D gene, J gene, CDR3 protein, CDR3 DNA. A D gene is named only where the DNA matches it firmly. A row's size may be missing; if present it is once, few, many or a size class.

many	TRBV28	.	TRBJ1-4	CASSYRVTEKLFF	TGTGCCAGCAGTTACAGGGTAACTGAAAAACTGTTTTTT
many	TRBV5-1	.	TRBJ2-5	CASTLGDQETQYF	TGCGCCAGCACCCTTGGGGACCAAGAGACCCAGTACTTC
many	TRBV5-1	TRBD1	TRBJ1-5	CASRPGQGNQPQHF	TGCGCCAGCAGACCGGGACAGGGTAATCAGCCCCAGCATTTT
many	TRBV25-1	.	TRBJ1-4	CASSQRGAANEKLFF	TGTGCCAGCAGTCAAAGGGGGGCGGCTAATGAAAAACTGTTTTTT
many	TRBV5-1	.	TRBJ1-1	CASSMTGDLSEAFF	TGCGCCAGCAGCATGACAGGTGACCTTTCTGAAGCTTTCTTT
many	TRBV11-2	.	TRBJ2-4	CASSFPQQASRRSLKNIQYF	TGTGCCAGCAGCTTCCCCCAGCAGGCTTCTAGAAGGTCCCTCAAAAACATTCAGTACTTC
many	TRBV20-1	.	TRBJ2-3	CSARRDSFRDTQYF	TGCAGTGCTAGACGCGACTCTTTCAGAGATACGCAGTATTTT
many	TRBV5-1	.	TRBJ2-7	CASSLYGVTTYEQYF	TGCGCCAGCAGCTTGTACGGGGTGACAACCTACGAGCAGTACTTC
many	TRBV20-1	.	TRBJ1-5	CSASRLYNQPQHF	TGCAGTGCTAGCAGACTCTACAATCAGCCCCAGCATTTT
many	TRBV3-2	.	TRBJ1-1	CASSQPTEMNTEAFF	TGTGCCAGCAGCCAACCGACAGAAATGAACACTGAAGCTTTCTTT
many	TRBV5-1	.	TRBJ1-1	CASGLLENTEAFF	TGCGCCAGCGGACTACTGGAGAACACTGAAGCTTTCTTT
few	TRBV3-1	.	TRBJ1-1	CASSGGGRTEAFF	TGTGCCAGCAGCGGGGGCGGTCGCACTGAAGCTTTCTTT
many	TRBV7-9	TRBD2	TRBJ2-1	CASSLGLAGNEQFF	TGTGCCAGCAGCTTGGGACTAGCGGGCAATGAGCAGTTCTTC
.	TRBV20-1	TRBD2	TRBJ2-5	CSAPTQGQAGVVETQYF	TGCAGTGCCCCCACCCAGGGACAAGCGGGGGTAGTGGAGACCCAGTACTTC
many	TRBV5-1	TRBD2	TRBJ2-7	CASSFLGGDSYEQYF	TGCGCCAGCAGCTTTCTGGGGGGGGACTCCTACGAGCAGTACTTC